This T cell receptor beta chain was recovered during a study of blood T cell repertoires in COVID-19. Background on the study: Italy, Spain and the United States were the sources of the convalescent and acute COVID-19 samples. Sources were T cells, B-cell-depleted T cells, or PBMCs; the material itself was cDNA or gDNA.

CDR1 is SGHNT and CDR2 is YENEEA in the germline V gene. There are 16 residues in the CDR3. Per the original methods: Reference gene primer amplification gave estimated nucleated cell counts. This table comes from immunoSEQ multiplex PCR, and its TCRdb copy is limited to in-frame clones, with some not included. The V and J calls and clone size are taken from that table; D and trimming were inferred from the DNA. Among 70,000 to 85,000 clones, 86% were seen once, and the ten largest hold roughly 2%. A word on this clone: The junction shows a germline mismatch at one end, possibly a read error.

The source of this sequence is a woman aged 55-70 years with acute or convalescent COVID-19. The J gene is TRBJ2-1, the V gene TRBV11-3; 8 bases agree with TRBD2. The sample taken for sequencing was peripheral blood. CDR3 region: CAGSLGGTRGGNEQFF. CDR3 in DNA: TGTGCCGGCAGCTTAGGCGGGACTAGAGGCGGCAATGAGCAGTTCTTC.